These 29 T cell receptor beta chains share one sample of origin, sequenced in a study of blood T cells in healthy people across ages. Through a sample-barcoded 5' primer and a J-beta primer mix, a second PCR was run for 7 to 11 cycles. TCRdb re-called the 5' RACE reads through MiXCR, storing one row per CDR3 protein. Counted here are 1 million or so distinct CDR3 sequences, roughly 45% occurring once; the ten biggest clones make up approximately 20%. Input material: blood. These receptors were taken from an older woman in good health.

This rearrangement joins TRBV9 to TRBJ2-7; TRBD1 matches at 7 bases. The germline CDR1 and CDR2 sequences are SGDLS and YYNGEE. The CDR3 is made up of 17 amino acids. V lost 0 bases and J lost 3; bases outside the gene matches: 12. For the CDR3, the DNA is TGTGCCAGCAGCGTAGCGGCCATGCCGGGACAGTACTACGAGCAGTACTTC. Translated: CASSVAAMPGQYYEQYF.

This clonotype appeared a few times. The chain couples TRBV27 to TRBJ2-4; D not certain. The tail of the sequence fits TRBJ2-5 better, so the J call may be wrong. The germline V gene encodes CDR1 MNHEY and CDR2 SMNVEV (reference sequence). The CDR3 contains 13 residues. Written as DNA, the CDR3 is TGTGCCAGCAGCTCTCCTGACAAGGAGACCCAGTACTTC. It is translated as CASSSPDKETQYF.

J is TRBJ2-5 and V is TRBV5-6, with D tentatively TRBD2 (6 bases). The length of the CDR3 is 12 residues. With 3 bases removed from V and 9 bases from J, the gap between germline ends came to 12 bases. Germline CDR1 SGHDT, CDR2 YYEEEE. The CDR3 coding sequence is TGTGCCAGCAGCTCCGGGACGGGGGCCCAGTACTTC. This sequence encodes CASSSGTGAQYF.

The count of this clonotype is one. The V call is TRBV10-3, the J call TRBJ2-5; D is perhaps TRBD2 (5 bases). The end of the DNA aligns better with TRBJ2-7, so the J call may be wrong. From germline, CDR1 is ENHRY and CDR2 SYGVKD. This CDR3 has 15 amino acids. CDR3 in DNA: TGTGCCATCAGTGACCCTAGCAGGAGTGCGTACGAGCAGTACTTC. Its translation is CAISDPSRSAYEQYF.

About this clonotype itself: One base away lies a much larger clone, so this may be a sequencing read error. V and J are TRBV12-3 or TRBV12-4 and TRBJ2-4; D might be TRBD2 (6 bases). Near its end, the DNA agrees better with TRBJ2-7, so the J call may be wrong. The CDR3 contains 15 residues. The CDR3: CASSRGRGLLYEQYF. CDR3 DNA: TGTGCCAGCAGCCGCGGACGGGGACTTCTCTACGAGCAGTACTTC.

This chain joins TRBV6-1 and TRBJ1-5, with 8 bases fitting TRBD1. V lost 3 bases, J lost 2 bases, and 9 bases stayed unmatched. CDR3 length equals 17 residues. The germline gives CDR1 MNHNS, CDR2 SASEGT. The CDR3 here is CASSDSGQGKGNQPQHF. In DNA form, the CDR3 reads TGTGCCAGCAGTGATTCCGGACAGGGCAAAGGCAATCAGCCCCAGCATTTT.

The V call is TRBV28, the J call TRBJ1-2, with D perhaps TRBD1 (5 bases). Germline V gene lookup returns CDR1 MDHEN and CDR2 SYDVKM. The CDR3 extends over 15 amino acids. Trimming cost V 5 bases and J 8 bases, with 21 bases left between them. DNA of the CDR3: TGTGCCAGCAGTCCGCGGGCCCTTGGGGCTGGCGGCTACACCTTC. Amino acid sequence: CASSPRALGAGGYTF.

J is TRBJ2-1 and V is TRBV15; 15 bases align to TRBD2. The junction had 4 bases not matched to a gene; V was cut back by 0 bases and J by 10 bases. CDR1 is LNHNV and CDR2 is YYDKDF in the germline V gene (reference sequence). The CDR3 consists of 16 residues. The CDR3 DNA is TGTGCCACCAGCAGAGATAGGGGACTAGCGGGAGGCGAGCAGTTCTTC. Its protein is CATSRDRGLAGGEQFF.

This clonotype was counted between two and nine times. This sequence joins TRBV7-9 and TRBJ1-1, with 8 bases aligning to TRBD1. The CDR3 runs to 14 residues. CDR1 SEHNR and CDR2 FQNEAQ come from the germline V gene (reference sequence). Unmatched junction bases numbered 7, after V lost 7 bases and J lost 3 bases. The chain's CDR3 is CASIETGADTEAFF. CDR3 in DNA: TGTGCCAGCATCGAGACAGGGGCGGACACTGAAGCTTTCTTT. Drawing the rest from reference TRBV7-9 and TRBJ1-1, the complete variable domain is DTGVSQNPRHKITKRGQNVTFRCDPISEHNRLYWYRQTLGQGPEFLTYFQNEAQLEKSRLLSDRFSAERPKGSFSTLEIQRTEQGDSAMYLCASIETGADTEAFFGQGTRLTVV.

This clonotype was counted between two and nine times. The rearrangement links TRBV20-1 to TRBJ2-5; possible D gene TRBD2, 6 bases. V shed 5 bases and J shed 5 bases, with 12 bases lying between them. This CDR3 contains 12 residues. CDR1 is DFQATT, CDR2 SNEGSKA, per germline (reference sequence). For the CDR3, the DNA is TGCAGTGCTCTGCGGGATAAGGAGACCCAGTACTTC. This translates into CSALRDKETQYF.

The rearrangement uses TRBV10-3 and TRBJ2-3; 10 bases fit TRBD2. The CDR3 runs to 17 residues. The V gene's germline CDR1 is ENHRY and CDR2 SYGVKD. Germline trimming cut 4 bases from V and 7 bases from J; bases unmatched to any gene: 14. The CDR3 loop reads CAISGSTSGRAQNTQYF. The CDR3 DNA is TGTGCCATCAGTGGGTCGACGAGCGGGAGGGCTCAGAATACGCAGTATTTT.

The chain couples TRBV6-6 to TRBJ2-1, with D tentatively TRBD2 (5 bases). The CDR3 extends over 13 amino acids. The V gene's germline CDR1 is MNHNY and CDR2 SVGAGI (reference sequence). Trimming took off 5 bases at V and 5 bases at J, with 10 bases between the two ends. CDR3 region: CASSDRDHNEQFF. CDR3 coding DNA: TGTGCCAGCAGTGACCGGGATCACAATGAGCAGTTCTTC.

The table lists this clonotype with a few counts. The rearrangement links TRBV27 to TRBJ2-7; 11 bases map to TRBD1. CDR1 and CDR2 (germline): MNHEY, SMNVEV (reference sequence). This CDR3 has 15 amino acids. With V trimmed by 7 bases and J by 3 bases, 8 bases remained unmatched. The CDR3 is CASTPRTGGIYEQYF. In nucleotides, the CDR3 is TGTGCCAGCACCCCGCGGACAGGGGGCATCTACGAGCAGTACTTC.

The chain links TRBV7-9 to TRBJ1-5; D gene uncertain. The CDR3 has 13 amino acids. V gave up 5 bases and J gave up 7 bases, with 12 bases separating them. Germline lookup yields CDR1 SEHNR and CDR2 FQNEAQ (reference sequence). The CDR3 DNA is TGTGCCAGCAGCGACCGACCCGGGCAGCCCCAGCATTTT. Its translation: CASSDRPGQPQHF.

This chain links TRBV7-8 with TRBJ2-1; TRBD2 matches 11 bases. Germline CDR1 SGHVS, CDR2 FQNEAQ. V shed 4 bases and J 4 bases; nucleotides not matched to a gene: 9. CDR3 size: 17 residues. The CDR3: CASSSNRLAGSYNEQFF. CDR3 in DNA: TGTGCCAGCAGCTCCAATCGACTAGCGGGATCTTACAATGAGCAGTTCTTC.

This clonotype has just one count. This chain joins TRBV7-2 and TRBJ2-5; possibly TRBD1 or TRBD2 for D (5 bases each). The CDR3 contains 18 residues. Germline assignment: CDR1 SGHTA and CDR2 FQGNSA. Trimming stripped 1 base from V and 1 base from J, with 19 bases between. CDR3 region: CASSLDRGGGLAQETQYF. For the CDR3, the DNA is TGTGCCAGCAGCTTAGATCGGGGTGGGGGTCTAGCCCAAGAGACCCAGTACTTC.

The V and J genes are TRBV5-1 and TRBJ1-5; a possible D gene is TRBD1 (5 bases). V was shortened by 4 bases and J by 0 bases, with 14 bases between the two germline ends. CDR1 SGHRS and CDR2 YFSETQ come from the germline V gene. The CDR3 spans 16 residues. The DNA of the CDR3 is TGCGCCAGCAGCACGGGACCGATAGGTAGCAATCAGCCCCAGCATTTT. Its protein product is CASSTGPIGSNQPQHF.

The rearrangement links TRBV6-1 to TRBJ2-7; the match to TRBD1 covers 8 bases. J was trimmed by 2 bases and V by 10 bases; bases with no gene match: 13. The CDR3 spans 15 residues. CDR1 MNHNS and CDR2 SASEGT come from the germline V gene. The CDR3 coding sequence is TGTGCCACCCTATCGTTGGACAGGGTGACCTACGAGCAGTACTTC. Encoded protein: CATLSLDRVTYEQYF.

This clonotype was observed a single time. An end of the junction does not agree with germline; a read error may underlie this. The V and J genes are TRBV7-9 and TRBJ2-7; the match to TRBD2 covers 12 bases. The germline gives CDR1 SEHNR, CDR2 FQNEAQ (reference sequence). CDR3 length equals 15 residues. The CDR3 coding sequence is TGTGCCAGCAGCCTAGCGGGAGGGCCGGGCGACGAGCAGTACTTC. Residues: CASSLAGGPGDEQYF.

The V and J genes are TRBV27 and TRBJ2-2; D not resolved. The germline V gene encodes CDR1 MNHEY and CDR2 SMNVEV (reference sequence). V was cut by 3 bases and J by 5 bases, with 19 bases left in between. CDR3 length equals 17 residues. CDR3 DNA: TGTGCCAGCAGTTTTGGTTTAGGCAGAGTTAGGACCGGGGAGCTGTTTTTT. Amino acids: CASSFGLGRVRTGELFF.

This chain connects TRBV24-1 to TRBJ2-2; D call uncertain. CDR1 is KGHDR, CDR2 SFDVKD, per germline. Trimming removed 3 bases at V and 3 bases at J, with 7 bases between. This CDR3 has 14 residues. CDR3 sequence (DNA): TGTGCCACCAGTGATGTGATAGACACCGGGGAGCTGTTTTTT. It is translated as CATSDVIDTGELFF.

The chain couples TRBV28 to TRBJ1-1, with D maybe TRBD1 (5 bases). V shed 5 bases and J shed 2 bases, with 15 bases lying between them. Germline V gives CDR1 MDHEN, CDR2 SYDVKM. There are 15 residues in the CDR3. The DNA of the CDR3 is TGTGCCAGCAGTCAAACGCGGGACTATAACACTGAAGCTTTCTTT. Translated, it gives CASSQTRDYNTEAFF.

The CDR3 DNA follows: TGTGCCAGCAGTCTGCTGACAGGTGTACTAGCGGGAATCAATGAGCAGTTCTTC. Its translation is CASSLLTGVLAGINEQFF. This rearrangement joins TRBV28 to TRBJ2-1, with TRBD2 identical over 10 bases. The junction had 16 bases not matched to a gene; V was cut back by 5 bases and J by 6 bases. This CDR3 spans 18 amino acids. From germline, CDR1 is MDHEN and CDR2 SYDVKM.

To note about this clonotype: The junction departs from the called germline gene at one end, perhaps through a read error. V usage is TRBV5-5 and J usage is TRBJ2-3; TRBD1 agrees at 10 bases. Germline V lookup: CDR1 SGHKS, CDR2 YYEKEE (reference sequence). This CDR3 has 16 amino acids. CDR3 DNA: TGTGCCAACAGCTTGGTTGGGACAGGGGTAGCAGATACGCAGTATTTT. It specifies CANSLVGTGVADTQYF.

J is TRBJ2-1 and V is TRBV20-1, with 10 bases aligning to TRBD2. Trimming removed 3 bases from V and 3 bases from J; junction bases left unmatched: 17. In germline, CDR1 is DFQATT, CDR2 SNEGSKA (reference sequence). This CDR3 is built from 19 residues. CDR3 sequence reads: CSASPAAFSSGRIYNEQFF. Here the CDR3 DNA reads TGCAGTGCTAGCCCCGCAGCCTTTTCTAGCGGGAGAATCTACAATGAGCAGTTCTTC.

This clonotype turned up a few times. The J gene is TRBJ2-5, the V gene TRBV20-1, with TRBD1 identical over 8 bases. The germline V gene has CDR1 DFQATT and CDR2 SNEGSKA (reference sequence). CDR3 length: 12 residues. The V gene end was trimmed by 5 bases and the J gene end by 10 bases; junction bases not matched to a gene: 9. DNA for the CDR3: TGCAGTGCTCCACAGGGGGGTACGGTCCAGTACTTC. Protein: CSAPQGGTVQYF.

In its sample, this clonotype was seen a few times. This chain connects TRBV6-6 to TRBJ1-6, with 8 nucleotides matching TRBD1. V lost 6 bases, J lost 9 bases, and 10 bases stayed unmatched. Germline loops: CDR1 MNHNY, CDR2 SVGAGI (reference sequence). CDR3 size: 15 residues. The DNA of the CDR3 is TGTGCCAGCAGGGGAGACAGGGGAAGGAGTTCACCCCTCCACTTT. Its translation is CASRGDRGRSSPLHF.

This clonotype was seen a few times. The rearrangement joins TRBV7-7 to TRBJ2-7; D uncertain. Germline V gene lookup returns CDR1 SSHAT and CDR2 FNYEAQ (reference sequence). This CDR3 region has 11 residues. Trimming left V 4 bases short and J 8 bases short, with 9 bases between. The CDR3 DNA follows: TGTGCCAGCAGCTGGATATCGAAGCAGTACTTC. It is translated as CASSWISKQYF.

This clonotype appeared a few times. The V and J genes are TRBV28 and TRBJ1-1; 9 positions agree with TRBD1. The junction had 9 bases not matched to a gene; V was cut back by 11 bases and J by 5 bases. The CDR3 is made up of 13 amino acids. Germline V gives CDR1 MDHEN, CDR2 SYDVKM. CDR3 nucleotides: TGTGCCGGACAGACAGGGGGAGGAACTGAAGCTTTCTTT. This codes for CAGQTGGGTEAFF.